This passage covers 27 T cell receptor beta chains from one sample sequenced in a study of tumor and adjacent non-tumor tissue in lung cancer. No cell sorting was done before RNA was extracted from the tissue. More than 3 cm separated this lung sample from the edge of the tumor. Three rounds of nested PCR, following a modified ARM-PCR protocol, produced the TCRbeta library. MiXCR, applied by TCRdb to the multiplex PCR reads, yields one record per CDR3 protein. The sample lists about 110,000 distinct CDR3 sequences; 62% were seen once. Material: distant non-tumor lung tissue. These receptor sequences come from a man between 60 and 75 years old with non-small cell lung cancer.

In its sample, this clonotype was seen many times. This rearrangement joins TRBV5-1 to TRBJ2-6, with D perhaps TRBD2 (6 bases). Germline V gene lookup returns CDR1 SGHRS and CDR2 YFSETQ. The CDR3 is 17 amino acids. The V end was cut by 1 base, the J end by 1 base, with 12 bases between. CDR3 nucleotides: TGCGCCAGCAGCTTGCCGGGAGTGGGTTCTGGGGCCAACGTCCTGACTTTC. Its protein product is CASSLPGVGSGANVLTF.

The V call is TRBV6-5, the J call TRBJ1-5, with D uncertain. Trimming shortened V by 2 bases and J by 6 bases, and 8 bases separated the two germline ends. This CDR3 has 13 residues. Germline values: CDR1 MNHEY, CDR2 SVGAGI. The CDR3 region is CASSYGNGQPQHF. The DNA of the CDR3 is TGTGCCAGCAGTTACGGGAATGGTCAGCCCCAGCATTTT.

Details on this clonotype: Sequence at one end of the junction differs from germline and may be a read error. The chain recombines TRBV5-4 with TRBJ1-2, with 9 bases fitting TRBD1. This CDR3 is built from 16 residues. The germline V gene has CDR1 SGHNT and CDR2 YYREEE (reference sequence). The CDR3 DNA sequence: TGTGTCAGCAGCTCAACACAGGGGGCAGATAACTATGGTTACACCTTC. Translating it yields CVSSSTQGADNYGYTF.

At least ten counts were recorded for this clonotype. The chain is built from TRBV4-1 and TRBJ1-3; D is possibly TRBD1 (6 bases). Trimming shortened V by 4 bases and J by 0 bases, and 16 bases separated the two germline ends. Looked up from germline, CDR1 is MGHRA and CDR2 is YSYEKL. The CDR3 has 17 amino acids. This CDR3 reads CASSRYHVGGSGNTIYF. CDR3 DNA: TGCGCCAGCAGCCGATACCACGTAGGGGGCTCTGGAAACACCATATATTTT.

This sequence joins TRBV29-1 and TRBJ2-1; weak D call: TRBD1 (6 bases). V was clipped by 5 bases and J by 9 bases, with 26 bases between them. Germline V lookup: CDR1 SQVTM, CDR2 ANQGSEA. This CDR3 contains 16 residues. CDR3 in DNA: TGCAGCGTTAACGATGCCACACAGGGTGGTATGGGTGAGCAGTTCTTC. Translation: CSVNDATQGGMGEQFF.

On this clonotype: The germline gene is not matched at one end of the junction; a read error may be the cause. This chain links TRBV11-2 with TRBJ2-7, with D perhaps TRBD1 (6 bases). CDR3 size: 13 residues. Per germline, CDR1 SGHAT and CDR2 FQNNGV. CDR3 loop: CANSSDRTYEQYF. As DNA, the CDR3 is TGTGCCAACAGCTCAGACAGGACCTACGAGCAGTACTTC.

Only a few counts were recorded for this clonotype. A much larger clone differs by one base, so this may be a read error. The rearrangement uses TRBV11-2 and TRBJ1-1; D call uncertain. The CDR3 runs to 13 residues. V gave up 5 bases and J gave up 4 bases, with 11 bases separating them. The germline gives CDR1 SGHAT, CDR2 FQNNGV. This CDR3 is CASSVNSATEAFF. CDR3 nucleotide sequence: TGTGCCAGCAGCGTAAACAGCGCCACTGAAGCTTTCTTT.

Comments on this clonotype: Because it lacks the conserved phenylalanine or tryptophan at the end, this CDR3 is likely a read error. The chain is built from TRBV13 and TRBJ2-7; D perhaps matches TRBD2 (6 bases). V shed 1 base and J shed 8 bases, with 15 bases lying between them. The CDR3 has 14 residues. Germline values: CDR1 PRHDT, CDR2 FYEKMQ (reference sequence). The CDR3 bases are TGTGCCAGCAGCTTAGTGAGGGCGGGGCCCCAGCAGTACCTC. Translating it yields CASSLVRAGPQQYL.

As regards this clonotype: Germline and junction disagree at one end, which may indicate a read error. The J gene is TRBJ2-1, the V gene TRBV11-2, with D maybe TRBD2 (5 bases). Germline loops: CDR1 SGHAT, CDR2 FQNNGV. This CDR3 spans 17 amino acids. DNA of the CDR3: TGTGCCAGCGGCTTAGTCGGGGAACTGCCTTACCGAGGGAAGCAGTTCTTC. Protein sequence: CASGLVGELPYRGKQFF. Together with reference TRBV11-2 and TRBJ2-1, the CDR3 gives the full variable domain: EAGVAQSPRYKIIEKRQSVAFWCNPISGHATLYWYQQILGQGPKLLIQFQNNGVVDDSQLPKDRFSAERLKGVDSTLKIQPAKLEDSAVYLCASGLVGELPYRGKQFFGPGTRLTVL.

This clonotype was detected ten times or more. As DNA, the CDR3 is TGTGCCAGCAGCCCCTTACCCTCGGGGTCTGAAGCTTTCTTT. Its protein product is CASSPLPSGSEAFF. The chain carries TRBV13 and TRBJ1-1; the D is unclear. There are 14 residues in the CDR3. The germline V and J ends were trimmed by 5 bases and 6 bases, with 16 bases remaining between them. Germline V gene data show CDR1 as PRHDT and CDR2 as FYEKMQ (reference sequence). The full variable domain, in which reference TRBV13 and TRBJ1-1 provide the parts outside the CDR3, is AAGVIQSPRHLIKEKRETATLKCYPIPRHDTVYWYQQGPGQDPQFLISFYEKMQSDKGSIPDRFSAQQFSDYHSELNMSSLELGDSALYFCASSPLPSGSEAFFGQGTRLTVV.

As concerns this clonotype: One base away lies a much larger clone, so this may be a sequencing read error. The CDR3 loop reads CACGRGSGANVPTF. DNA for the CDR3: TGTGCCTGTGGCCGCGGGTCTGGGGCCAACGTCCCGACTTTC. The chain couples TRBV30 to TRBJ2-6; perhaps D is TRBD1 or TRBD2 (5 bases each). Germline loops: CDR1 GTSNPN, CDR2 SVGIG (reference sequence). The CDR3 has 14 amino acids. The whole variable domain, remainder taken from reference TRBV30 and TRBJ2-6, is SQTIHQWPATLVQPVGSPLSLECTVEGTSNPNLYWYRQAAGRGLQLLFYSVGIGQISSEVPQNLSASRPQDRQFILSSKKLLLSDSGFYLCACGRGSGANVPTFGAGSRLTVL.

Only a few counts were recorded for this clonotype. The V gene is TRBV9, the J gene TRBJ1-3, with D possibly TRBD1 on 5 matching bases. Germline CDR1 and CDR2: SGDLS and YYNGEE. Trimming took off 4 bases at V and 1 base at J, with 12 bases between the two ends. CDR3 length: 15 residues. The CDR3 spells CASSPGRISGNTIYF. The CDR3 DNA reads TGTGCCAGCAGCCCGGGACGGATTTCTGGAAACACCATATATTTT.

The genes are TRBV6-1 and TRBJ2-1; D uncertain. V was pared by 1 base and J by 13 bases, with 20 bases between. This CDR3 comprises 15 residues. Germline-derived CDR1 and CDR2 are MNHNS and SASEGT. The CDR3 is CASSEGVLVPQEQFF. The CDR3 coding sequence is TGTGCCAGCAGTGAAGGGGTTTTGGTGCCGCAGGAACAGTTCTTC.

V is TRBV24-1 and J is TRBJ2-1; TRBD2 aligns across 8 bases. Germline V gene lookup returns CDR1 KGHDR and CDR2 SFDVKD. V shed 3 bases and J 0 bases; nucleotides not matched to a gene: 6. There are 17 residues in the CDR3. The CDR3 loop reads CATSDPGGQSSYNEQFF. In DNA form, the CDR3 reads TGTGCCACCAGTGATCCGGGAGGGCAGAGCTCCTACAATGAGCAGTTCTTC.

The DNA for the CDR3 is TGCGCCAGCAGCCAAGTATTGGGTAGGAACACTGGGGACTTGTTTTTT. This gives the protein CASSQVLGRNTGDLFF. This chain links TRBV4-3 with TRBJ2-2, with D maybe TRBD2 (6 bases). This CDR3 is built from 16 residues. Germline-derived CDR1 and CDR2 are LGHNA and YSLEER. Trimming took off 1 base at V and 15 bases at J, with 24 bases between the two ends.

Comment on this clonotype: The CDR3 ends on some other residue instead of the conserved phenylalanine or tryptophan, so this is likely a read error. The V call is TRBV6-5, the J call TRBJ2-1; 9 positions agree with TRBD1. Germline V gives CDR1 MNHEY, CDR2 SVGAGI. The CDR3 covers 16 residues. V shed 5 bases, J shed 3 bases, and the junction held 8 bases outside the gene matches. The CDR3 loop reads CASSRQGGGCYNEQFI. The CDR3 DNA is TGTGCCAGCAGTAGACAGGGGGGCGGCTGCTACAATGAGCAGTTCATC.

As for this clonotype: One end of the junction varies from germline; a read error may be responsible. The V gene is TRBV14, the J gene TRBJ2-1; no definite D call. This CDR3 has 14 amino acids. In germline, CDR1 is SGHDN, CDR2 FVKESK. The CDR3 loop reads CTSSYSQAYNEQFF. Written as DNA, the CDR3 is TGTACCAGCAGTTATAGTCAAGCCTACAATGAGCAGTTCTTC.

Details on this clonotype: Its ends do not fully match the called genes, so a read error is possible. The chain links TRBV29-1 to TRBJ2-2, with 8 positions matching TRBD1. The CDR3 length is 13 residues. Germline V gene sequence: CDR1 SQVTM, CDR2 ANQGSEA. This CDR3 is CSIQGANTGELFF. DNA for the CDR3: TGTAGCATACAGGGGGCGAACACCGGGGAGCTGTTTTTT.

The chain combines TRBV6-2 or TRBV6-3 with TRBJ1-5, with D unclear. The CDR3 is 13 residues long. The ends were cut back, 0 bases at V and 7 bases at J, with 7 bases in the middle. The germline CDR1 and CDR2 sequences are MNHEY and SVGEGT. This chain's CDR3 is CASSYSRLQPQHF. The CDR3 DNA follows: TGTGCCAGCAGTTACTCCAGGCTACAGCCCCAGCATTTT.

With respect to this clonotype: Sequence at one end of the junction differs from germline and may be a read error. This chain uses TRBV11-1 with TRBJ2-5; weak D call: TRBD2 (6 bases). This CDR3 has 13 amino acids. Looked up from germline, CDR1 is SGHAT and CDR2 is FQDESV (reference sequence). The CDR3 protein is CASSWGLEEAQYF. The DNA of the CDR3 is TGCGCCAGCAGTTGGGGACTTGAAGAGGCCCAGTACTTC. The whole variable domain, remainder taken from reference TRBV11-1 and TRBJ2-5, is EAEVAQSPRYKITEKSQAVAFWCDPISGHATLYWYRQILGQGPELLVQFQDESVVDDSQLPKDRFSAERLKGVDSTLKIQPAELGDSAMYLCASSWGLEEAQYFGPGTRLLVL.

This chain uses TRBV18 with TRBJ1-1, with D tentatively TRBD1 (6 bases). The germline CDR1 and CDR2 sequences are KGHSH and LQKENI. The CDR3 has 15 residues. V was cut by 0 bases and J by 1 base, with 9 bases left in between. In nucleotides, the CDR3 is TGTGCCAGCTCACCACCGAACAGGGAGAACACTGAAGCTTTCTTT. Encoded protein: CASSPPNRENTEAFF.

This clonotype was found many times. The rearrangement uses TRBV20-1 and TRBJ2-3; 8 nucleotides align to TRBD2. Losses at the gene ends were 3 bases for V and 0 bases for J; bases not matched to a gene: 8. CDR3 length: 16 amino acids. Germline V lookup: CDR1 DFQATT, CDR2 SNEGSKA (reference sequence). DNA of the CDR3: TGCAGTGCTAGCGGGAGGGCCGGGACTAGCACAGATACGCAGTATTTT. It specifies CSASGRAGTSTDTQYF.

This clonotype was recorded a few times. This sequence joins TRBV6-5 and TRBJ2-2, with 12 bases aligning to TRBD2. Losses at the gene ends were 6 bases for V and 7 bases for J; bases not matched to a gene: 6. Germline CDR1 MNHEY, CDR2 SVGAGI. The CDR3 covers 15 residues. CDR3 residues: CASSGLAGSIGELFF. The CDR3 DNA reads TGTGCCAGCAGCGGACTAGCGGGGTCCATCGGGGAGCTGTTTTTT.

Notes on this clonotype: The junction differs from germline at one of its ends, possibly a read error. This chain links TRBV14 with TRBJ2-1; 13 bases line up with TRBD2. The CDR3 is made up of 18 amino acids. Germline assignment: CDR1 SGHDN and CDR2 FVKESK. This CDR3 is CASSPGLAGPWFYNEQFF. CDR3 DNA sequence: TGTGCCAGCAGCCCGGGACTAGCGGGGCCGTGGTTCTACAATGAGCAGTTTTTC.

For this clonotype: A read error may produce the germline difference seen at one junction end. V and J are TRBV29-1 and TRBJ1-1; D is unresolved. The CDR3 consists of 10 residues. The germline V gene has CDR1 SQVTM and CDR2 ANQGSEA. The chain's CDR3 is CSVEDYRAFF. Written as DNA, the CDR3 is TGTAGCGTTGAAGATTACAGAGCTTTCTTT.

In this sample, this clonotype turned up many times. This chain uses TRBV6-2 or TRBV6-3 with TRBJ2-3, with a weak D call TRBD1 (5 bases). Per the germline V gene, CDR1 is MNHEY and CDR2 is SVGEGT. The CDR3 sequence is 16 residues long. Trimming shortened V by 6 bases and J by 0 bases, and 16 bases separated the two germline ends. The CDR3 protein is CASRNPRGLSTDTQYF. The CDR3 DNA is TGTGCCAGCAGAAACCCAAGGGGCCTCAGCACAGATACGCAGTATTTT.

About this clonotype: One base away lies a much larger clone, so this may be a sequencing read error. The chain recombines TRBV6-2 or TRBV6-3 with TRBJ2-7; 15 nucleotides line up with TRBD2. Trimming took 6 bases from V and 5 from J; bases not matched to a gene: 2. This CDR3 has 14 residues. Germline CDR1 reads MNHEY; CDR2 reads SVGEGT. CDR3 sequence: CASSGLAGGDEQYF. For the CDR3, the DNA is TGTGCCAGCAGCGGACTAGCGGGAGGGGACGAGCAGTACTTC.